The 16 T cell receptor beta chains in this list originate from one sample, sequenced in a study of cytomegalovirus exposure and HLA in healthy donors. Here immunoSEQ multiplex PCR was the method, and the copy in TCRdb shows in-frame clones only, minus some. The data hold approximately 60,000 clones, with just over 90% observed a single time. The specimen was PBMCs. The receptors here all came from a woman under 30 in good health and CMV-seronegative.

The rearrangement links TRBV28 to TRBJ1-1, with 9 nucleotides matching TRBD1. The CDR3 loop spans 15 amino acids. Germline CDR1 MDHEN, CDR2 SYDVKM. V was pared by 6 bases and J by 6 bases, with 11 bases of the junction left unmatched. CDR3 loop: CASRPAGTGRSEAFF. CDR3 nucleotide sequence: TGTGCCAGCAGACCCGCCGGGACAGGGAGATCTGAAGCTTTCTTT.

The CDR3 here is CASSVEGTSTDTQYF. In nucleotides, the CDR3 is TGTGCCAGCAGTGTCGAGGGTACCTCCACAGATACGCAGTATTTT. The chain combines TRBV6-4 with TRBJ2-3; D is possibly TRBD2 (5 bases). The CDR3 extends over 15 amino acids. V lost 4 bases and J 2 bases, leaving 13 bases between the germline ends. Germline loops: CDR1 MRHNA, CDR2 SNTAGT.

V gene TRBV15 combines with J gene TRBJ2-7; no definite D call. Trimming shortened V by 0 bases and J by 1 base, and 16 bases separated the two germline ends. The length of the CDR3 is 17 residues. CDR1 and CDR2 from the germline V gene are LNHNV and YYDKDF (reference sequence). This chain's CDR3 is CATSRDLGGAGSYEQYF. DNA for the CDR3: TGTGCCACCAGCAGAGATCTAGGCGGAGCCGGGTCCTACGAGCAGTACTTC.

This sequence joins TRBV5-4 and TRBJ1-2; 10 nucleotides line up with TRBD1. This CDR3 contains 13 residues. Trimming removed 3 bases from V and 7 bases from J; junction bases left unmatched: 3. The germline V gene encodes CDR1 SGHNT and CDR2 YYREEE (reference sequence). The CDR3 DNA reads TGTGCCAGCAGCTCCCGGACAGGGGGTGGCTACACCTTC. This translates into CASSSRTGGGYTF. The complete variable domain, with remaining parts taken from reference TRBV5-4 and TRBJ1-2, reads ETGVTQSPTHLIKTRGQQVTLRCSSQSGHNTVSWYQQALGQGPQFIFQYYREEENGRGNFPPRFSGLQFPNYSSELNVNALELDDSALYLCASSSRTGGGYTFGSGTRLTVV.

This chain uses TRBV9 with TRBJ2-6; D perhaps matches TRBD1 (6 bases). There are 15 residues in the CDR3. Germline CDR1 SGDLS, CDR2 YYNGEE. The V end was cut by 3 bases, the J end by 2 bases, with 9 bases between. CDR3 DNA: TGTGCCAGCAGCGCCAGGGGCGCTGGGGCCAACGTCCTGACTTTC. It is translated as CASSARGAGANVLTF.

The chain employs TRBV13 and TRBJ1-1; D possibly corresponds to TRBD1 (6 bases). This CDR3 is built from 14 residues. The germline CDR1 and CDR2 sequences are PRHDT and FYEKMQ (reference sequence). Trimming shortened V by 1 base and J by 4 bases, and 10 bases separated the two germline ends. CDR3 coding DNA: TGTGCCAGCAGCTTAGAACAGGGACCCACTGAAGCTTTCTTT. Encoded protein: CASSLEQGPTEAFF.

CDR3 region: CASSYSQTAEAFF. The CDR3 DNA reads TGTGCCAGCAGTTACTCTCAAACAGCTGAAGCTTTCTTT. The J gene is TRBJ1-1, the V gene TRBV6-5; D remains ambiguous. Germline loops: CDR1 MNHEY, CDR2 SVGAGI. This CDR3 region has 13 residues. Trimming shortened V by 0 bases and J by 6 bases, and 8 bases separated the two germline ends.

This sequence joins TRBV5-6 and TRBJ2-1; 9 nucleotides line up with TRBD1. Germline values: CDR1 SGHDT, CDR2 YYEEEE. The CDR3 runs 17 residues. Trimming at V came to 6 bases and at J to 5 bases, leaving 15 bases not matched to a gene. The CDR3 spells CASTTAPGQGIHNEQFF. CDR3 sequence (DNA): TGTGCCAGCACCACAGCCCCGGGACAGGGAATACACAATGAGCAGTTCTTC.

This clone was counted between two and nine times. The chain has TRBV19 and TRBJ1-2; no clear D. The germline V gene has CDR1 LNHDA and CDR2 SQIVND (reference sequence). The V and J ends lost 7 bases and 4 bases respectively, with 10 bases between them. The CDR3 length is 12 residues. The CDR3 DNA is TGTGCCAGTACGGAGGGAGTCTATGGCTACACCTTC. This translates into CASTEGVYGYTF.

The CDR3 region has the DNA TGTGCCAGCAGTCGGGACAGTTATGGCTACACCTTC. Protein: CASSRDSYGYTF. The chain recombines TRBV27 with TRBJ1-2, with 7 bases lining up with TRBD1. CDR1 MNHEY and CDR2 SMNVEV come from the germline V gene (reference sequence). J lost 5 bases, V lost 5 bases, and 2 bases had no gene match. The CDR3 spans 12 residues.

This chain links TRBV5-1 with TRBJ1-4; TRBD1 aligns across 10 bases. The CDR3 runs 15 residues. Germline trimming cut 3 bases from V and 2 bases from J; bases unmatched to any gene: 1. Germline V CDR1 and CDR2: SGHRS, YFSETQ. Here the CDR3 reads CASSWTGGTNEKLFF. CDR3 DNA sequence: TGCGCCAGCAGCTGGACAGGGGGGACTAATGAAAAACTGTTTTTT. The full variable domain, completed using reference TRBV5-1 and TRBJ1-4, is KAGVTQTPRYLIKTRGQQVTLSCSPISGHRSVSWYQQTPGQGLQFLFEYFSETQRNKGNFPGRFSGRQFSNSRSEMNVSTLELGDSALYLCASSWTGGTNEKLFFGSGTQLSVL.

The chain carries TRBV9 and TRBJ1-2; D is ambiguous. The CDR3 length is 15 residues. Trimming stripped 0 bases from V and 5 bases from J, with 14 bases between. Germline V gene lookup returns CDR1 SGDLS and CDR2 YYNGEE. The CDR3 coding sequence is TGTGCCAGCAGCGTAGGGACGGGTTCGGGGTATGGCTACACCTTC. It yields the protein CASSVGTGSGYGYTF.

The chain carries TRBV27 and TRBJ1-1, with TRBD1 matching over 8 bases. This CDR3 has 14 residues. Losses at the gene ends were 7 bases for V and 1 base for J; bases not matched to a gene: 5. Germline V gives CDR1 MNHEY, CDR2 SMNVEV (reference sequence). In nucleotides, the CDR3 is TGTGCCAGCACCCGGACAGGGAAGAACACTGAAGCTTTCTTT. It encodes CASTRTGKNTEAFF.

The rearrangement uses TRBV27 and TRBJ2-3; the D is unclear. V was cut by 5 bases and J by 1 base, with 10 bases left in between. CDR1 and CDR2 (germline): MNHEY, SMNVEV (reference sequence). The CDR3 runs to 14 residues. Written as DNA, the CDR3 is TGTGCCAGCAGTCTTCCGTCCCGCACAGATACGCAGTATTTT. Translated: CASSLPSRTDTQYF.

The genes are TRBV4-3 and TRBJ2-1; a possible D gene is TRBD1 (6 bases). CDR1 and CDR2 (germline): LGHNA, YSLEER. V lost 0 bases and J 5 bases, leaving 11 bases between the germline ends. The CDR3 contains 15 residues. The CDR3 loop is CASSQDLQGDNEQFF. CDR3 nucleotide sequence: TGCGCCAGCAGCCAAGATTTACAGGGAGACAATGAGCAGTTCTTC.

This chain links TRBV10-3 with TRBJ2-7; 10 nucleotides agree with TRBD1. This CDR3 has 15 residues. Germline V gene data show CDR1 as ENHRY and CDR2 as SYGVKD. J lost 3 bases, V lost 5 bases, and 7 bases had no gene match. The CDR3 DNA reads TGTGCCATCAGTACCGGGACAGGGGCCAGCTACGAGCAGTACTTC. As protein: CAISTGTGASYEQYF.